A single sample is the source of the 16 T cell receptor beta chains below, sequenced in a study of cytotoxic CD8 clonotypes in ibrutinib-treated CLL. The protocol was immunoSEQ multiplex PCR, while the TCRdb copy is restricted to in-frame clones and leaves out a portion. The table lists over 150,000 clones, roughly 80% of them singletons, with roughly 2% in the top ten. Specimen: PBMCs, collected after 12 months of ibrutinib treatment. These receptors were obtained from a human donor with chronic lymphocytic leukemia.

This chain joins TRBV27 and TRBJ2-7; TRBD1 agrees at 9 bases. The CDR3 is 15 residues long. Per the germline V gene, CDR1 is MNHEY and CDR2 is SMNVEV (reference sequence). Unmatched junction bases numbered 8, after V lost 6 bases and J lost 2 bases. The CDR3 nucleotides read TGTGCCAGCAGCGTCTTCGGACAGGGGCCCTACGAGCAGTACTTC. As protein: CASSVFGQGPYEQYF.

This CDR3 reads CASSAGITDTQYF. The CDR3 nucleotides read TGTGCCAGCAGCGCGGGAATCACAGATACGCAGTATTTT. This rearrangement joins TRBV9 to TRBJ2-3; a possible D gene is TRBD2 (5 bases). V lost 3 bases and J lost 2, with 7 bases in between. The CDR3 totals 13 residues. Germline V gene sequence: CDR1 SGDLS, CDR2 YYNGEE.

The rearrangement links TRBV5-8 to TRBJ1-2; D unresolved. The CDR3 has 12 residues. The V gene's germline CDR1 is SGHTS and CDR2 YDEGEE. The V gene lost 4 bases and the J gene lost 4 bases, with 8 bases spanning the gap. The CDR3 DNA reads TGTGCCAGCAGCCCCGATACCTATGGCTACACCTTC. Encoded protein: CASSPDTYGYTF.

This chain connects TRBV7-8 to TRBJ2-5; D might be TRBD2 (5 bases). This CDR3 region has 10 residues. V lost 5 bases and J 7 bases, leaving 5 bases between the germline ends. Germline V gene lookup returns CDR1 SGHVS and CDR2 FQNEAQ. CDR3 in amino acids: CASSRGTQYF. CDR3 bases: TGTGCCAGCAGCCGGGGGACCCAGTACTTC.

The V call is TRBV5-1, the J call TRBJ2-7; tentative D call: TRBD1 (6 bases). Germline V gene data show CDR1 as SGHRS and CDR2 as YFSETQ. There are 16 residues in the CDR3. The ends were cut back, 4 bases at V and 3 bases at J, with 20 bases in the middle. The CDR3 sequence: CASSATRQGLGYEQYF. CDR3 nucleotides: TGCGCCAGCAGCGCCACTCGTCAGGGGTTAGGCTACGAGCAGTACTTC.

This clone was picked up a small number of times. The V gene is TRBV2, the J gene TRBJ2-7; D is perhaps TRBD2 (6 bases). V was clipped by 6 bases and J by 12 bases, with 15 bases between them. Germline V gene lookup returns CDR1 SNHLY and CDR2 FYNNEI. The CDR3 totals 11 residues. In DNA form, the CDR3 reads TGTGCCAGCAGCAGGGACTTTACTAGGTACTTC. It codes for CASSRDFTRYF.

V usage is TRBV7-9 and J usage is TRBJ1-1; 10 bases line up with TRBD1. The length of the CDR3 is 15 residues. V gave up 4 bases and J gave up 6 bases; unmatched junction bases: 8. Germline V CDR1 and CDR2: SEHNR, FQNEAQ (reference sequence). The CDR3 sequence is CASSYQDRGSSEAFF. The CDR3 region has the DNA TGTGCCAGCAGCTATCAGGACAGGGGGTCCTCTGAAGCTTTCTTT. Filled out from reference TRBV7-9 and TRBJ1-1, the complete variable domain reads DTGVSQNPRHKITKRGQNVTFRCDPISEHNRLYWYRQTLGQGPEFLTYFQNEAQLEKSRLLSDRFSAERPKGSFSTLEIQRTEQGDSAMYLCASSYQDRGSSEAFFGQGTRLTVV.

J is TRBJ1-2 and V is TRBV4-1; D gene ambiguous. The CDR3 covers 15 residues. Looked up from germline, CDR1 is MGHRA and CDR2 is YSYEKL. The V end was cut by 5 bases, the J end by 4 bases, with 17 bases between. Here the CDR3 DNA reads TGCGCCAGCAGCGAAGCAGCGCAGGTTGCCTATGGCTACACCTTC. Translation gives CASSEAAQVAYGYTF.

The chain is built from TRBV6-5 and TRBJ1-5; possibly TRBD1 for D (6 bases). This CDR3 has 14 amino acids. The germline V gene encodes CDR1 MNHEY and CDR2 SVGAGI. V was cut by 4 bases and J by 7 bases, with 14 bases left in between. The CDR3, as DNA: TGTGCCAGCAGTTCCGACAGGCCCCCGCAGCCCCAGCATTTT. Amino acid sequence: CASSSDRPPQPQHF.

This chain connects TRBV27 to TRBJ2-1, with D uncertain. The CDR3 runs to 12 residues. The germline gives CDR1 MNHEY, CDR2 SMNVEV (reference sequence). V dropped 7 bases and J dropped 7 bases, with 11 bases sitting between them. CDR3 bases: TGTGCCAGCACAAGCCCTAATAATGAGCAGTTCTTC. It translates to CASTSPNNEQFF.

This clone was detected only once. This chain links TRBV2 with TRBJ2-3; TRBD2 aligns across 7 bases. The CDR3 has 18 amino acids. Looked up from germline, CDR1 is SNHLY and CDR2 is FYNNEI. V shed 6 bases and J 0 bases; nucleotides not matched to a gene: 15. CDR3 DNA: TGTGCCAGCAGCGATCCCTTGGGTCCGGGGGGAAGCACAGATACGCAGTATTTT. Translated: CASSDPLGPGGSTDTQYF.

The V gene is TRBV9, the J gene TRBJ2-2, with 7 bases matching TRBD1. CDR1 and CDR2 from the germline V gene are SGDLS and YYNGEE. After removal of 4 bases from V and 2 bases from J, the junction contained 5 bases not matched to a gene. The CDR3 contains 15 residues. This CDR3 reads CASSPRDRNTGELFF. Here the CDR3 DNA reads TGTGCCAGCAGCCCTCGGGACAGAAACACCGGGGAGCTGTTTTTT.

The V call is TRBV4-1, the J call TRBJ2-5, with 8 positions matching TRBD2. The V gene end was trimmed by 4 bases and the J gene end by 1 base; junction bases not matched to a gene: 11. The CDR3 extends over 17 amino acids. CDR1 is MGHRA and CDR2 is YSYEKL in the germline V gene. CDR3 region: CASSRTRSGGLQETQYF. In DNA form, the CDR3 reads TGCGCCAGCAGCCGCACTAGAAGCGGGGGACTCCAAGAGACCCAGTACTTC.

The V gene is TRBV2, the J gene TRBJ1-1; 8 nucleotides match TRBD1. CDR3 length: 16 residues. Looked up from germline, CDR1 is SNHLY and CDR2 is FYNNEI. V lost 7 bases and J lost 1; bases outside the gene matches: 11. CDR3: CASTRVLGQGNTEAFF. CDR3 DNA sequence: TGTGCCAGCACCCGGGTATTAGGACAGGGGAACACTGAAGCTTTCTTT.

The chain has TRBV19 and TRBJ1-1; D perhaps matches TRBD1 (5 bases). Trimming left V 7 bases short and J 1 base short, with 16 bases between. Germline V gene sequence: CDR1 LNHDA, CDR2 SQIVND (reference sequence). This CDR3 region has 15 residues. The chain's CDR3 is CASNRGGRTNTEAFF. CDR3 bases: TGTGCCAGTAATCGGGGGGGGAGGACGAACACTGAAGCTTTCTTT. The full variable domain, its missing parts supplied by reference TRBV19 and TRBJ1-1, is DGGITQSPKYLFRKEGQNVTLSCEQNLNHDAMYWYRQDPGQGLRLIYYSQIVNDFQKGDIAEGYSVSREKKESFPLTVTSAQKNPTAFYLCASNRGGRTNTEAFFGQGTRLTVV.

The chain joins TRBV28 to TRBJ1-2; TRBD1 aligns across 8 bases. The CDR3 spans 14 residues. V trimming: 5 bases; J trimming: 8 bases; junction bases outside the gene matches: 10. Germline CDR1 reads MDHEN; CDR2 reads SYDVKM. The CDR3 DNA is TGTGCCAGCAGTCCCCTGACAGGGGTGGTGGGCTACACCTTC. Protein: CASSPLTGVVGYTF.